Below, one TCR beta chain is given with its context. These data come from a study of monozygotic twins with cystic fibrosis. The CDR3 totals 16 residues. Looked up from germline, CDR1 is SGHNT and CDR2 is YYREEE (reference sequence). V shed 4 bases and J shed 1 base, with 17 bases lying between them. Some clones are missing from TCRdb's copy, which holds only in-frame ones; the method was immunoSEQ multiplex PCR. The sample lists some 33,000 clones; about 93% were seen once. Input material: blood. This TCR was sampled from a boy aged 2 to 10 with cystic fibrosis. The gene calls are TRBV5-4 and TRBJ1-1; maybe TRBD1 (5 bases). Here the CDR3 reads CASSPTGGRWNTEAFF. CDR3 nucleotides: TGTGCCAGCAGCCCCACAGGAGGAAGGTGGAACACTGAAGCTTTCTTT.